A selection of T cell receptor beta chains follows, all from one sample in a study of beta chain features in type 1 diabetes. Sequencing was performed with immunoSEQ multiplex PCR; in TCRdb, only in-frame clones are kept and a portion is missing. Among some 190,000 clones listed, approximately 8% were seen once. Source material: central memory CD4+ T cells from blood. Receptor source: a woman in her 40s with type 1 diabetes. CDR3s include the opening cysteine and the closing phenylalanine or tryptophan. A D gene is named only where the DNA matches it firmly. Rows may omit the clone size; those that give it use once, few, many or a size class.

J gene: TRBJ1-4
clone size: .
V gene: TRBV5-1
D gene: TRBD1
CDR3 protein: CASRPTGASRSATNEKLFF
CDR3 DNA: TGCGCCAGCAGGCCGACAGGGGCGTCGAGGAGCGCAACTAATGAAAAACTGTTTTTT

J gene: TRBJ1-4
clone size: .
V gene: TRBV4-2
D gene: .
CDR3 protein: CASSRQTKTLNEKLFF
CDR3 DNA: TGTGCCAGCAGCCGACAGACGAAGACCCTTAATGAAAAACTGTTTTTT

J gene: TRBJ2-3
clone size: few
V gene: TRBV7-7
D gene: TRBD2
CDR3 protein: CASSPNSGGAGDTQYF
CDR3 DNA: TGTGCTAGCAGCCCCAATAGCGGGGGGGCTGGAGATACGCAGTATTTT

J gene: TRBJ1-5
clone size: .
V gene: TRBV19
D gene: .
CDR3 protein: CASSSQGGSSLWPQHF
CDR3 DNA: TGTGCCAGTAGTAGCCAGGGCGGTTCCTCATTATGGCCCCAGCATTTT

J gene: TRBJ1-6
clone size: .
V gene: TRBV28
D gene: TRBD1
CDR3 protein: CASRPTGANYNSPLHF
CDR3 DNA: TGTGCCAGCAGGCCGACAGGGGCAAACTATAATTCACCCCTCCACTTT

J gene: TRBJ2-7
clone size: few
V gene: TRBV7-9
D gene: TRBD1
CDR3 protein: CASSSRGTGLNEQYF
CDR3 DNA: TGTGCCAGCAGCTCTCGCGGGACAGGCCTTAACGAGCAGTACTTC

J gene: TRBJ1-2
clone size: .
V gene: TRBV6-5
D gene: TRBD1
CDR3 protein: CASSPGTGLNYGYTF
CDR3 DNA: TGTGCCAGCAGCCCCGGGACAGGCCTTAACTATGGCTACACCTTC

J gene: TRBJ1-1
clone size: few
V gene: TRBV16
D gene: TRBD1
CDR3 protein: CASSQSRGSGQLLAFF
CDR3 DNA: TGTGCCAGCAGCCAATCACGAGGGTCGGGACAGCTATTGGCTTTCTTT

J gene: TRBJ1-2
clone size: few
V gene: TRBV28
D gene: TRBD1
CDR3 protein: CASSLLRDSRYTF
CDR3 DNA: TGTGCCAGCAGCCTCCTCCGGGACAGCCGCTACACCTTC

J gene: TRBJ1-1
clone size: few
V gene: TRBV7-2
D gene: .
CDR3 protein: CASSSSGGTEAFF
CDR3 DNA: TGTGCCAGCAGCTCAAGCGGGGGTACTGAAGCTTTCTTT

J gene: TRBJ2-6
clone size: few
V gene: TRBV6-1
D gene: .
CDR3 protein: CASSGSGANVLTF
CDR3 DNA: TGTGCCAGCAGCGGGTCCGGGGCCAACGTCCTGACTTTC

J gene: TRBJ2-7
clone size: .
V gene: TRBV28
D gene: .
CDR3 protein: CASSRGGSTDYEQYF
CDR3 DNA: TGTGCCAGCAGCCGTGGGGGCAGCACGGACTACGAGCAGTACTTC

J gene: TRBJ1-1
clone size: .
V gene: TRBV11-2
D gene: TRBD1
CDR3 protein: CASRRLQGTEAFF
CDR3 DNA: TGTGCCAGCAGGCGACTACAGGGGACTGAAGCTTTCTTT

J gene: TRBJ1-5
clone size: few
V gene: TRBV19
D gene: TRBD1
CDR3 protein: CASSTRTGERKPQHF
CDR3 DNA: TGTGCCAGTAGTACCCGGACAGGGGAACGGAAGCCCCAGCATTTT

J gene: TRBJ2-1
clone size: few
V gene: TRBV19
D gene: .
CDR3 protein: CASSRTENEQFF
CDR3 DNA: TGTGCCAGTAGTAGGACTGAAAATGAGCAGTTCTTC

J gene: TRBJ2-5
clone size: .
V gene: TRBV6-1
D gene: .
CDR3 protein: CASSEVEGETQYF
CDR3 DNA: TGTGCCAGCAGTGAAGTGGAGGGAGAGACCCAGTACTTC

J gene: TRBJ2-1
clone size: .
V gene: TRBV29-1
D gene: .
CDR3 protein: CSVRHSGTDYYNEQFF
CDR3 DNA: TGCAGCGTCCGGCATTCCGGGACTGATTACTACAATGAGCAGTTCTTC

J gene: TRBJ2-5
clone size: many
V gene: TRBV9
D gene: TRBD2
CDR3 protein: CASSVRLAGETQYF
CDR3 DNA: TGTGCCAGCAGCGTAAGGCTAGCGGGAGAGACCCAGTACTTC

J gene: TRBJ2-2
clone size: .
V gene: TRBV7-3
D gene: .
CDR3 protein: CASSLGLANTGELFF
CDR3 DNA: TGTGCCAGCAGCTTGGGACTGGCGAACACCGGGGAGCTGTTTTTT

J gene: TRBJ2-2
clone size: few
V gene: TRBV5-4
D gene: .
CDR3 protein: CASSPVTGNTGELFF
CDR3 DNA: TGTGCCAGCAGCCCAGTAACAGGGAACACCGGGGAGCTGTTTTTT

J gene: TRBJ2-2
clone size: few
V gene: TRBV2
D gene: TRBD1
CDR3 protein: CASSMDRGSTGELFF
CDR3 DNA: TGTGCCAGCAGTATGGACAGGGGGAGCACCGGGGAGCTGTTTTTT

J gene: TRBJ1-5
clone size: .
V gene: TRBV9
D gene: TRBD1
CDR3 protein: CASSLQGTFQPQHF
CDR3 DNA: TGTGCCAGCAGCTTACAGGGGACGTTCCAGCCCCAGCATTTT

J gene: TRBJ2-5
clone size: many
V gene: TRBV5-1
D gene: .
CDR3 protein: CASSSGETQYF
CDR3 DNA: TGCGCCAGCAGCTCCGGAGAGACCCAGTACTTC

J gene: TRBJ1-5
clone size: .
V gene: TRBV19
D gene: .
CDR3 protein: CASAMYDQPQHF
CDR3 DNA: TGTGCCAGTGCGATGTACGATCAGCCCCAGCATTTT

J gene: TRBJ2-7
clone size: .
V gene: TRBV5-6
D gene: TRBD1
CDR3 protein: CASSSGQVYEQYF
CDR3 DNA: TGTGCCAGCAGCTCGGGACAGGTCTACGAGCAGTACTTC

J gene: TRBJ2-1
clone size: few
V gene: TRBV11-1
D gene: .
CDR3 protein: CASREGRVTYNEQFF
CDR3 DNA: TGTGCCAGCAGAGAAGGCAGGGTCACCTACAATGAGCAGTTCTTC

J gene: TRBJ2-7
clone size: few
V gene: TRBV30
D gene: TRBD2
CDR3 protein: CAWTRLAGNYEQYF
CDR3 DNA: TGTGCCTGGACTAGACTAGCGGGGAACTACGAGCAGTACTTC

J gene: TRBJ2-3
clone size: few
V gene: TRBV2
D gene: .
CDR3 protein: CASSFDFTDTQYF
CDR3 DNA: TGTGCCAGCAGCTTTGACTTCACAGATACGCAGTATTTT

J gene: TRBJ2-5
clone size: few
V gene: TRBV5-6
D gene: TRBD1
CDR3 protein: CASSLRGQGGFIETQYF
CDR3 DNA: TGTGCCAGCAGCTTGAGGGGACAGGGGGGGTTCATCGAGACCCAGTACTTC

J gene: TRBJ2-3
clone size: many
V gene: TRBV30
D gene: .
CDR3 protein: CAWGVVGTDTQYF
CDR3 DNA: TGTGCCTGGGGTGTCGTCGGGACAGATACGCAGTATTTT

J gene: TRBJ1-1
clone size: few
V gene: TRBV5-1
D gene: .
CDR3 protein: CASSLFEVNTEAFF
CDR3 DNA: TGCGCCAGCAGCTTGTTCGAGGTGAACACTGAAGCTTTCTTT

J gene: TRBJ1-2
clone size: .
V gene: TRBV6-5
D gene: .
CDR3 protein: CASSYTTGRYGYTF
CDR3 DNA: TGTGCCAGCAGTTACACTACAGGTCGATATGGCTACACCTTC

J gene: TRBJ2-1
clone size: few
V gene: TRBV5-1
D gene: TRBD2
CDR3 protein: CASSSPQSSGRTQFF
CDR3 DNA: TGCGCCAGCAGCTCTCCCCAGTCTAGCGGGAGAACCCAGTTCTTC

J gene: TRBJ2-1
clone size: .
V gene: TRBV30
D gene: TRBD2
CDR3 protein: CAWSPTPGLADYNEQFF
CDR3 DNA: TGTGCCTGGAGCCCAACCCCGGGACTAGCGGACTACAATGAGCAGTTCTTC

J gene: TRBJ1-1
clone size: .
V gene: TRBV5-1
D gene: TRBD1
CDR3 protein: CASSPRTGRDTEAFF
CDR3 DNA: TGCGCCAGCAGCCCTCGGACAGGGAGGGACACTGAAGCTTTCTTT

J gene: TRBJ2-1
clone size: .
V gene: TRBV9
D gene: TRBD2
CDR3 protein: CASSVGTSGSNEQFF
CDR3 DNA: TGTGCCAGCAGCGTCGGGACTAGCGGGAGCAATGAGCAGTTCTTC